These 5 T cell receptor beta chains originate from one sample sequenced in a study of cytomegalovirus exposure and HLA in healthy donors. The primer mix had 60 Vbeta and 13 Jbeta primers. Some clones are missing from TCRdb's copy, which holds only in-frame ones; the method was immunoSEQ multiplex PCR. The profile covers about 100,000 clones, with roughly three quarters appearing a single time and roughly 1.7% taken by the ten largest. The sequencing sample was made of PBMCs. Receptors originate from a woman between 35 and 50 years old in good health and CMV-seronegative.

The J gene is TRBJ2-5, the V gene TRBV7-3, with 11 bases identical to TRBD2. CDR3 length: 18 amino acids. V was pared by 6 bases and J by 2 bases, with 14 bases of the junction left unmatched. Germline V gene data show CDR1 as SGHTA and CDR2 as FQGTGA. CDR3 in amino acids: CASRDHPRLAGGQETQYF. The DNA of the CDR3 is TGTGCCAGCAGGGATCACCCGCGGCTAGCGGGGGGACAAGAGACCCAGTACTTC.

The chain uses TRBV5-4 and TRBJ2-7, with 7 bases matching TRBD2. This CDR3 is built from 14 residues. Unmatched junction bases numbered 5, after V lost 1 base and J lost 4 bases. Germline V gene sequence: CDR1 SGHNT, CDR2 YYREEE (reference sequence). The CDR3: CASSLSVGGYEQYF. The CDR3 coding sequence is TGTGCCAGCAGCTTGTCGGTGGGAGGGTACGAGCAGTACTTC. Together with reference TRBV5-4 and TRBJ2-7, the CDR3 gives the full variable domain: ETGVTQSPTHLIKTRGQQVTLRCSSQSGHNTVSWYQQALGQGPQFIFQYYREEENGRGNFPPRFSGLQFPNYSSELNVNALELDDSALYLCASSLSVGGYEQYFGPGTRLTVT.

V is TRBV28 and J is TRBJ2-3, with D perhaps matching TRBD2 (6 bases). The CDR3 extends over 14 amino acids. Trimming shortened V by 5 bases and J by 6 bases, and 15 bases separated the two germline ends. CDR1 is MDHEN, CDR2 SYDVKM, per germline. DNA for the CDR3: TGTGCCAGCAGTCCCCGAGGGAGGATGGATACGCAGTATTTT. Translated: CASSPRGRMDTQYF.

This sequence joins TRBV28 and TRBJ2-2; 8 bases align to TRBD1. The CDR3 length is 17 residues. Germline V lookup: CDR1 MDHEN, CDR2 SYDVKM. J was trimmed by 6 bases and V by 3 bases; bases with no gene match: 12. CDR3 amino acids: CASSLWSLGTGPGELFF. Written as DNA, the CDR3 is TGTGCCAGCAGTTTGTGGAGCTTGGGGACAGGACCCGGGGAGCTGTTTTTT.

The chain couples TRBV9 to TRBJ1-1; a weak D match, TRBD1 (5 bases). The length of the CDR3 is 15 residues. Trimming cost V 0 bases and J 2 bases, with 11 bases left between them. Germline V gene lookup returns CDR1 SGDLS and CDR2 YYNGEE. The CDR3 spells CASSVDVGRNTEAFF. The CDR3 nucleotides read TGTGCCAGCAGCGTAGATGTGGGGCGCAACACTGAAGCTTTCTTT.